The next 5 T cell receptor beta chains were all read from a single sample in a study of cytomegalovirus exposure and HLA in healthy donors. 60 Vbeta and 13 Jbeta primers were used in PCR. TCRdb's table, derived via immunoSEQ multiplex PCR, lists solely in-frame clones and lacks some. The sample carries 120,000 to 150,000 clones, 79% recorded once. The sample taken for sequencing was PBMCs. Source of these receptors: a woman aged 40 to 49 in good health and CMV-seropositive.

This clone was counted a few times. The rearrangement links TRBV6-5 to TRBJ1-5; D is unclear. V lost 6 bases to trimming and J lost 7 bases, with 16 bases between them. CDR1 and CDR2 from the germline V gene are MNHEY and SVGAGI. This CDR3 spans 14 amino acids. DNA of the CDR3: TGTGCCAGCAGCCCCGGCGGCAGCGGCCAGCCCCAGCATTTT. Translation: CASSPGGSGQPQHF.

V and J are TRBV10-3 and TRBJ1-1; D gene unclear. The germline V and J ends were trimmed by 2 bases and 0 bases, with 10 bases remaining between them. Germline V gene data show CDR1 as ENHRY and CDR2 as SYGVKD. The CDR3 has 15 residues. The CDR3, as DNA: TGTGCCATCAGTGAGGTGGACGGGATGAACACTGAAGCTTTCTTT. Its translation is CAISEVDGMNTEAFF.

This clone was observed a few times. The V call is TRBV18, the J call TRBJ2-3; 7 bases map to TRBD2. Germline V gene lookup returns CDR1 KGHSH and CDR2 LQKENI. Unmatched junction bases numbered 4, after V lost 3 bases and J lost 1 base. This CDR3 is built from 15 residues. The CDR3 DNA reads as TGTGCCAGCTCACCGTCCCTAGCGGGCACAGATACGCAGTATTTT. Translation gives CASSPSLAGTDTQYF.

V usage is TRBV10-3 and J usage is TRBJ1-1, with TRBD1 identical over 8 bases. V shed 6 bases and J 1 base; nucleotides not matched to a gene: 1. Germline values: CDR1 ENHRY, CDR2 SYGVKD. This CDR3 has 13 amino acids. CDR3 nucleotide sequence: TGTGCCATCAGAGGGACAGGGAACACTGAAGCTTTCTTT. Translating it yields CAIRGTGNTEAFF.

The genes are TRBV7-9 and TRBJ2-7, with a weak D call TRBD2 (6 bases). CDR1 is SEHNR and CDR2 is FQNEAQ in the germline V gene (reference sequence). This CDR3 is built from 12 residues. V shed 5 bases and J shed 6 bases, with 11 bases lying between them. CDR3 residues: CASSPRGSEQYF. The CDR3 nucleotides are TGTGCCAGCAGCCCCCGGGGGAGCGAGCAGTACTTC.